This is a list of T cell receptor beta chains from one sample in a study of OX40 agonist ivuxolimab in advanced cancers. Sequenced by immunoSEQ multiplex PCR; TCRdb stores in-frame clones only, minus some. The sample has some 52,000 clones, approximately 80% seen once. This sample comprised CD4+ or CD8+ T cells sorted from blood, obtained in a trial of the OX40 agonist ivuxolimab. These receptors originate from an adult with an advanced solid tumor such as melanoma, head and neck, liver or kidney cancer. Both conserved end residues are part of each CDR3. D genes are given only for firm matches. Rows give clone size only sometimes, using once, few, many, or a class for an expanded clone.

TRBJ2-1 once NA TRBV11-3 CASSLVRIYNEQFF TGTGCCAGCAGCTTAGTCAGGATATACAATGAGCAGTTCTTC
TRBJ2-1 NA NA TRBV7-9 CASSLDDREKQFF TGTGCCAGCAGCTTAGACGACCGAGAGAAGCAGTTCTTC
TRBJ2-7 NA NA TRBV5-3 CARSPCREEGSYEQYF TGTGCCAGAAGCCCTTGTAGGGAAGAGGGCTCCTACGAGCAGTACTTC
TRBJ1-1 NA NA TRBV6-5 CASKTRGRGWTEAFF TGTGCCAGCAAGACAAGAGGCAGGGGTTGGACTGAAGCTTTCTTT
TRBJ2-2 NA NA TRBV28 CASSPRGVGTGELFF TGTGCCAGCAGCCCTCGGGGAGTCGGTACCGGGGAGCTGTTTTTT
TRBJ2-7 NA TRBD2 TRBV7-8 CASSPKREAGYEQYF TGTGCCAGCAGCCCCAAGCGGGAGGCGGGCTACGAGCAGTACTTC
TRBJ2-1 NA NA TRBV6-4 CASSEVLSSYNEQFF TGTGCCAGCAGTGAAGTTTTAAGCTCCTACAATGAGCAGTTCTTC
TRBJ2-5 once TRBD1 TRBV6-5 CASRQGGQETQYF TGTGCCAGCAGACAGGGGGGACAAGAGACCCAGTACTTC
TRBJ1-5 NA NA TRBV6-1 CASSEGGVNQPQHF TGTGCCAGCAGTGAGGGGGGGGTCAATCAGCCCCAGCATTTT
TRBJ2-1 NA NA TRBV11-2 CASSLSPGYNEQFF TGTGCCAGCAGCTTAAGCCCCGGCTACAATGAGCAGTTCTTC